One TCR beta chain is described in this entry. Its antigen is undetermined. This specimen comes from a study of cytomegalovirus exposure and HLA in healthy donors. About the study: In a later analysis, it was reported that the roughly 130 validation repertoires had been produced on the same platform as the 670 or so repertoires belonging to the first cohort.

Sequenced by immunoSEQ multiplex PCR; TCRdb stores in-frame clones only, minus some. The sample holds some 170,000 clones, around nine tenths seen once. Overall study findings and caveats: Confirmation was obtained in vitro that three CMV-associated chains are specific for CMV antigens.

This receptor was taken from a man between 18 and 29 years old in good health and CMV-seropositive. Sequenced: PBMCs.

CDR3 DNA sequence: TGTGCCAGCAGTTTATCATCGACAGGAAACACTGAAGCTTTCTTT. As protein: CASSLSSTGNTEAFF. This chain joins TRBV27 and TRBJ1-1; D is possibly TRBD1 (6 bases). V lost 0 bases to trimming and J lost 2 bases, with 10 bases between them. The germline V gene has CDR1 MNHEY and CDR2 SMNVEV (reference sequence). This CDR3 contains 15 residues.